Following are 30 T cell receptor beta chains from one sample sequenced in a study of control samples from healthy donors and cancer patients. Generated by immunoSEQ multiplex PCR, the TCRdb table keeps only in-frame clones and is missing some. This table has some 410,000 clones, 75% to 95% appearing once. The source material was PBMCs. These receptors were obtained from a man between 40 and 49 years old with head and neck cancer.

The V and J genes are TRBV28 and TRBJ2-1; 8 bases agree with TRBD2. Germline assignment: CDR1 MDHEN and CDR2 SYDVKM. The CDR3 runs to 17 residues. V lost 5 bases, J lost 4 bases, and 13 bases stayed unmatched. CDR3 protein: CASSELSGTLSYNEQFF. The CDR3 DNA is TGTGCCAGCAGTGAACTTAGCGGGACCCTCTCATACAATGAGCAGTTCTTC.

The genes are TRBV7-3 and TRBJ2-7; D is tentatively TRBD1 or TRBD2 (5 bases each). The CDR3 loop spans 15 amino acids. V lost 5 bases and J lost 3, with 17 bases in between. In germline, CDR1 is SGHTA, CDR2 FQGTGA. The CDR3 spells CASSPTGTVGYEQYF. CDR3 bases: TGTGCCAGCAGCCCCACTGGGACGGTGGGCTACGAGCAGTACTTC.

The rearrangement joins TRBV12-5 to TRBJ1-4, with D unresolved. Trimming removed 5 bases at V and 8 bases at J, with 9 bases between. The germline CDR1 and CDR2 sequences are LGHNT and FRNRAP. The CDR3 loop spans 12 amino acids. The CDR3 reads CASGLVGEKLFF. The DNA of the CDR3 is TGTGCTAGTGGTCTAGTTGGGGAAAAACTGTTTTTT.

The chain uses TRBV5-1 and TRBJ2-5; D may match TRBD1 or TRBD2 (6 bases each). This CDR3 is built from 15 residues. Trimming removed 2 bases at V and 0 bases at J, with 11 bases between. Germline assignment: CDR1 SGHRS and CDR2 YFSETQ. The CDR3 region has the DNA TGCGCCAGCAGCTTTGGGGGGCTCAACCAAGAGACCCAGTACTTC. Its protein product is CASSFGGLNQETQYF.

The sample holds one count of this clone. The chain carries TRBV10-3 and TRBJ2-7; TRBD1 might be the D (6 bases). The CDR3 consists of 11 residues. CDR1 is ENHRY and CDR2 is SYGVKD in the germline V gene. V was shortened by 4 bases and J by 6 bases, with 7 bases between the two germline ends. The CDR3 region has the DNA TGTGCCATCAGTGTGACAGGCGAGCAGTACTTC. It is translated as CAISVTGEQYF.

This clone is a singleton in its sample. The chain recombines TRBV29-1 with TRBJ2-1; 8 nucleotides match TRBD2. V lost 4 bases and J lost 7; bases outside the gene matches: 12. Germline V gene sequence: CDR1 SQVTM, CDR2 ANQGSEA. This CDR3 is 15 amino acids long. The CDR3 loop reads CSVAGAGVWGNEQFF. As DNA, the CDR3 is TGCAGCGTTGCTGGAGCGGGAGTTTGGGGGAATGAGCAGTTCTTC.

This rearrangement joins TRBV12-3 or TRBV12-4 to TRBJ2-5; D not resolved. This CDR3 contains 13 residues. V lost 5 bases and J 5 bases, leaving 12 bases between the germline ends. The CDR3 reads CASSLNSPETQYF. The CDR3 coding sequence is TGTGCCAGCAGTCTTAACTCTCCGGAGACCCAGTACTTC.

The CDR3 loop reads CASTGTSGTNEQFF. CDR3 sequence (DNA): TGTGCCAGTACAGGGACTAGCGGAACCAATGAGCAGTTCTTC. The gene calls are TRBV19 and TRBJ2-1; 11 nucleotides align to TRBD2. CDR3 size: 14 residues. V was pared by 7 bases and J by 6 bases, with 5 bases of the junction left unmatched. The germline gives CDR1 LNHDA, CDR2 SQIVND (reference sequence).

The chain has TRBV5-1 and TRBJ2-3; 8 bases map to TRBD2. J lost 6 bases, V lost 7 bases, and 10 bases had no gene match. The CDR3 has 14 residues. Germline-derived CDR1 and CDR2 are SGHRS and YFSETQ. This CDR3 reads CASAGLAGLDTQYF. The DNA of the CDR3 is TGCGCCAGCGCTGGGCTAGCGGGTTTGGATACGCAGTATTTT. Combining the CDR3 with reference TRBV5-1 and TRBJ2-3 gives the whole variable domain KAGVTQTPRYLIKTRGQQVTLSCSPISGHRSVSWYQQTPGQGLQFLFEYFSETQRNKGNFPGRFSGRQFSNSRSEMNVSTLELGDSALYLCASAGLAGLDTQYFGPGTRLTVL.

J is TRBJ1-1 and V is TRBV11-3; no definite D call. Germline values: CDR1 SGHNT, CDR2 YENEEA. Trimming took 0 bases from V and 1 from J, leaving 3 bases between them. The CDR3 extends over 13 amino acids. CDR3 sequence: CASSLERNTEAFF. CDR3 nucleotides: TGTGCCAGCAGCTTAGAAAGGAACACTGAAGCTTTCTTT.

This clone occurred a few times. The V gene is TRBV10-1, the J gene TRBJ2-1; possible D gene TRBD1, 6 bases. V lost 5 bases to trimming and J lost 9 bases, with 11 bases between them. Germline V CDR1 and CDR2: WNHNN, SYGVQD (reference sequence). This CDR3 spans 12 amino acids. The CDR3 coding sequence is TGCGCCAGCAGTAGGGGGAGCTCTGAGCAGTTCTTC. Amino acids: CASSRGSSEQFF.

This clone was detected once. CDR3 amino acids: CASSLEGRSDTEAFF. CDR3 bases: TGTGCCAGCAGCTTGGAAGGTCGGAGTGACACTGAAGCTTTCTTT. This chain uses TRBV7-3 with TRBJ1-1; D not certain. V dropped 3 bases and J dropped 3 bases, with 14 bases sitting between them. The CDR3 runs to 15 residues. CDR1 and CDR2 (germline): SGHTA, FQGTGA.

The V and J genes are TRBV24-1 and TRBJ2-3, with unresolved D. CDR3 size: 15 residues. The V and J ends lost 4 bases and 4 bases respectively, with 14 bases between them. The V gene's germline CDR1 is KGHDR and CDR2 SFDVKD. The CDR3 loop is CATSEPERGADTQYF. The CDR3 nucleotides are TGTGCCACCAGTGAGCCCGAAAGAGGAGCAGATACGCAGTATTTT.

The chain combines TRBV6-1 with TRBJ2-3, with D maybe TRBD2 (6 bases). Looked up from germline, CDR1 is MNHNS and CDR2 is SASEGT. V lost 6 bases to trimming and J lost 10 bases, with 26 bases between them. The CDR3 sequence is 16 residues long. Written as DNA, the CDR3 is TGTGCCAGCAGGGAACGCCCGGACTACCGCCCCATGGCGCAGTATTTT. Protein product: CASRERPDYRPMAQYF.

CDR3 amino acids: CASSLGTPGRVREQYF. As DNA, the CDR3 is TGTGCCAGCAGCTTGGGGACTCCGGGGCGGGTCCGCGAGCAGTACTTC. The chain combines TRBV7-2 with TRBJ2-7; TRBD2 is a possible D gene (6 bases). The CDR3 sequence is 16 residues long. Trimming took 3 bases from V and 6 from J, leaving 21 bases between them. Per germline, CDR1 SGHTA and CDR2 FQGNSA.

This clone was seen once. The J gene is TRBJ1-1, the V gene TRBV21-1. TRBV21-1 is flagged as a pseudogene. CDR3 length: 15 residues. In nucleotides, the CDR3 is TGTGCCAGCACCGATACGGGGGGGGCGCATACTGAAGCTTTCTTT. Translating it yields CASTDTGGAHTEAFF.

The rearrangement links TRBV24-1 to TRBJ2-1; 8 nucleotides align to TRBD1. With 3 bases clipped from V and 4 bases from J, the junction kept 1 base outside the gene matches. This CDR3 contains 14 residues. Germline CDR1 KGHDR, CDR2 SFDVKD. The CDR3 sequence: CATSDTGGYNEQFF. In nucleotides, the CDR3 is TGTGCCACCAGTGATACAGGGGGTTACAATGAGCAGTTCTTC.

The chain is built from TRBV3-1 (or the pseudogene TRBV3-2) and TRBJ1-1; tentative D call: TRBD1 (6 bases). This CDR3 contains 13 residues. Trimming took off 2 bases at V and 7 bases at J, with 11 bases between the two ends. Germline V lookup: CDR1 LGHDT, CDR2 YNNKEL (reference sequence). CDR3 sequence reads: CASSQIEGVEAFF. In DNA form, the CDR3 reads TGTGCCAGCAGCCAAATCGAGGGGGTTGAAGCTTTCTTT.

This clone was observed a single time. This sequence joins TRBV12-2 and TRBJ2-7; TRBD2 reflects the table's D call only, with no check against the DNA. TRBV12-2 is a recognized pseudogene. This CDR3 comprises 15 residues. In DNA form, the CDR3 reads TGTGCAAGTCGCCTAGAGGAGCGGGAGGGCCACGAGCAGTACTTC. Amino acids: CASRLEEREGHEQYF.

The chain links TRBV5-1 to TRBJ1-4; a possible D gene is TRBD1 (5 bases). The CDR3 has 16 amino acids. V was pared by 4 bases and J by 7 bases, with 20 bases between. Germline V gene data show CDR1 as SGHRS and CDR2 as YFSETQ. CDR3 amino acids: CASSLGTTGGGEKLFF. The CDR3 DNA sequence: TGCGCCAGCAGCCTGGGGACTACGGGGGGGGGTGAAAAACTGTTTTTT.

The CDR3 reads CASSLERGDTQYF. CDR3 DNA: TGTGCCAGCAGTTTAGAAAGGGGAGATACGCAGTATTTT. The chain joins TRBV28 to TRBJ2-3, with a tentative D call TRBD1 (5 bases). The V end lost 2 bases, the J end lost 5 bases, and 8 bases lay between the germline ends. The CDR3 is 13 residues long. The germline gives CDR1 MDHEN, CDR2 SYDVKM.

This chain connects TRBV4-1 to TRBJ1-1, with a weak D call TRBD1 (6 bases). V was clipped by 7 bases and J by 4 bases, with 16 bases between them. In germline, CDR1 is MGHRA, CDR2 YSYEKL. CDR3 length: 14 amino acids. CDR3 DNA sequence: TGCGCCAGCACCAATCCGGGGGGGCGCACTGAAGCTTTCTTT. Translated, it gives CASTNPGGRTEAFF.

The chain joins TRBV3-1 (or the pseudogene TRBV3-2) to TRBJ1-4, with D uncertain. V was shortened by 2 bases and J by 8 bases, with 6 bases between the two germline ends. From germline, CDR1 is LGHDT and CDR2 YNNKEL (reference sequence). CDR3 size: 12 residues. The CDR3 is CASSQTVEKLFF. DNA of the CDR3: TGTGCCAGCAGCCAAACGGTGGAAAAACTGTTTTTT.

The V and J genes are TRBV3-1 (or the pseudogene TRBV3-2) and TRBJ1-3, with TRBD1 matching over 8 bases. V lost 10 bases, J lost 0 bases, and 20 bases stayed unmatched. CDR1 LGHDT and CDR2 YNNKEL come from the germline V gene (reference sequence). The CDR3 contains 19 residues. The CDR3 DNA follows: TGTGCCACCCAGGAGGGCCCCGACAGGGGATTTAGCTCTGGAAACACCATATATTTT. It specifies CATQEGPDRGFSSGNTIYF.

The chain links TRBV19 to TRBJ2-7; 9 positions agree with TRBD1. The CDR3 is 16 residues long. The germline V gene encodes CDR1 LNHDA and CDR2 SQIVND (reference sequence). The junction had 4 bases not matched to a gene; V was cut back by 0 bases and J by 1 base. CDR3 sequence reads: CASSIDSGTGSYEQYF. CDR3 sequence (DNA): TGTGCCAGTAGTATAGATTCCGGGACAGGGTCCTACGAGCAGTACTTC.

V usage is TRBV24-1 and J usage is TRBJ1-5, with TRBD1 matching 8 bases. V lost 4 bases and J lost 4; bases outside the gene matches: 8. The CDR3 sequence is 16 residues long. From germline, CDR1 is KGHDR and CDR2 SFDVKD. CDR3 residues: CATSEPGQGKNQPQHF. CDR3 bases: TGTGCCACCAGTGAGCCCGGACAGGGAAAAAATCAGCCCCAGCATTTT.

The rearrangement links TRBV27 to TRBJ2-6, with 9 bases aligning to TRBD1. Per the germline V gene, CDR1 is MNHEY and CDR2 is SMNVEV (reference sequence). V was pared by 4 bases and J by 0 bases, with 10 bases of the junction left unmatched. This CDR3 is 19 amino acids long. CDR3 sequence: CASSWYGDRDDSGANVLTF. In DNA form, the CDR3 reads TGTGCCAGCAGTTGGTACGGGGACAGGGATGACTCTGGGGCCAACGTCCTGACTTTC. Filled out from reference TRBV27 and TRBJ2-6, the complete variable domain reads EAQVTQNPRYLITVTGKKLTVTCSQNMNHEYMSWYRQDPGLGLRQIYYSMNVEVTDKGDVPEGYKVSRKEKRNFPLILESPSPNQTSLYFCASSWYGDRDDSGANVLTFGAGSRLTVL.

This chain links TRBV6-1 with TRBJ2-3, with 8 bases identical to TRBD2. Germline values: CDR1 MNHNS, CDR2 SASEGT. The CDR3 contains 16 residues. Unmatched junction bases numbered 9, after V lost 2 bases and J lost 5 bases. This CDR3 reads CASSESGGGIGDTQYF. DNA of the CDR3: TGTGCCAGCAGTGAAAGTGGCGGGGGGATAGGAGATACGCAGTATTTT.

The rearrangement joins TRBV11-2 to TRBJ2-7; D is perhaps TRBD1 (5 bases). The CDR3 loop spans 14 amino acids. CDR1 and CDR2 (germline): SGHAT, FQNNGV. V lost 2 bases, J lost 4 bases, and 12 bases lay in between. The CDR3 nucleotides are TGTGCCAGCAGCTTAATCGGCAGGGTGTACGAGCAGTACTTC. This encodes CASSLIGRVYEQYF.

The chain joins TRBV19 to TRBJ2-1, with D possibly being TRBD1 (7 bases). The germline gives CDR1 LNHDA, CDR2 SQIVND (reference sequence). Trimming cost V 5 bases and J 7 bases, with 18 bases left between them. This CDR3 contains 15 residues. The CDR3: CASSAQPQGGNEQFF. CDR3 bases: TGTGCCAGTAGTGCACAGCCCCAGGGGGGAAATGAGCAGTTCTTC.